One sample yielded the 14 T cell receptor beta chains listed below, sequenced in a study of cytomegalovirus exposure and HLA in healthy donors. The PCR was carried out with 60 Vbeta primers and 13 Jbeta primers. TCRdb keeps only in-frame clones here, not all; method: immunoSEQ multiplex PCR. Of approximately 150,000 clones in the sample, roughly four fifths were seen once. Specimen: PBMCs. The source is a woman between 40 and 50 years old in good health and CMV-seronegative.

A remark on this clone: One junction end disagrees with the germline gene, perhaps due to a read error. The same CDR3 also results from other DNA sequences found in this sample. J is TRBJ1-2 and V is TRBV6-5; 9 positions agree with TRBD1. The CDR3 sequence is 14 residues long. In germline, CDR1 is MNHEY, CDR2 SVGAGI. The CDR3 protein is CASRLQGANYGYTF. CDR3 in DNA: TGCGCCAGCAGGCTACAGGGGGCGAATTATGGCTACACCTTC.

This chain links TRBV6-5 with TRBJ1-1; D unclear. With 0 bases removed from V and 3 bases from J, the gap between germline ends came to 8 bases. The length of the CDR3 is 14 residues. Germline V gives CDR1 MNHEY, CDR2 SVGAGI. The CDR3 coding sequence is TGTGCCAGCAGTTACTCGTACTTTGACACTGAAGCTTTCTTT. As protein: CASSYSYFDTEAFF.

The CDR3 sequence is CASNRGGGENTIYF. The CDR3 DNA is TGTGCCAGCAATCGGGGAGGGGGAGAAAACACCATATATTTT. The chain joins TRBV2 to TRBJ1-3; maybe TRBD1 (6 bases). V lost 7 bases to trimming and J lost 6 bases, with 16 bases between them. Germline loops: CDR1 SNHLY, CDR2 FYNNEI. The CDR3 has 14 amino acids.

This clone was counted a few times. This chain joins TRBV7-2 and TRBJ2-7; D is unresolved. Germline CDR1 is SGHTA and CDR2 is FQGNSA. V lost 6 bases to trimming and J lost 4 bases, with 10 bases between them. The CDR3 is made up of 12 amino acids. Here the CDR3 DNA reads TGTGCCAGCAGACTCGACTCGTACGAGCAGTACTTC. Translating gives CASRLDSYEQYF.

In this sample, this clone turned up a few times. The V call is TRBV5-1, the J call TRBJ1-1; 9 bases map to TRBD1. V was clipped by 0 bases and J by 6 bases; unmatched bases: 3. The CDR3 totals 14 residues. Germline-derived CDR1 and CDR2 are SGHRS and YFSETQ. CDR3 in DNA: TGCGCCAGCAGCTTGGCGGGGACAGGGTCTGAAGCTTTCTTT. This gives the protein CASSLAGTGSEAFF.

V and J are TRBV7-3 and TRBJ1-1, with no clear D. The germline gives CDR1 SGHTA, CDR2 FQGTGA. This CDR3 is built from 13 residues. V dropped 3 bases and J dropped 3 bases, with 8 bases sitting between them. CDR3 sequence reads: CASSFGRDTEAFF. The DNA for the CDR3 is TGTGCCAGCAGCTTCGGGAGGGACACTGAAGCTTTCTTT.

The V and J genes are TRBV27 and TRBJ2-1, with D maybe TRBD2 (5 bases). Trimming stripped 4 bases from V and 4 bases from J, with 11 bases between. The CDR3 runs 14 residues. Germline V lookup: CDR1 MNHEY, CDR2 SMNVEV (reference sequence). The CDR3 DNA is TGTGCCAGCAGTTCACTAGGGAATTACAATGAGCAGTTCTTC. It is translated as CASSSLGNYNEQFF.

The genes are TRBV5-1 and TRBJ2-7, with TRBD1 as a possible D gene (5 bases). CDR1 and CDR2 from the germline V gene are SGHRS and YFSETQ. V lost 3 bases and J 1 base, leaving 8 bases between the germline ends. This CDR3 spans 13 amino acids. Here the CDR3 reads CASSSDSSYEQYF. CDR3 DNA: TGCGCCAGCAGCTCCGACAGTTCCTACGAGCAGTACTTC.

CDR3 in DNA: TGTGCCAGCAGCTTAGGGGGGCTCACTGAAGCTTTCTTT. It encodes CASSLGGLTEAFF. This chain joins TRBV7-9 and TRBJ1-1, with a possible D match to TRBD1 (6 bases). This CDR3 is 13 amino acids long. V was cut by 1 base and J by 4 bases, with 7 bases left in between. CDR1 and CDR2 (germline): SEHNR, FQNEAQ (reference sequence).

CDR3 nucleotide sequence: TGCAGCGTTGTTCCCAGGGATCGTCCGTATTTT. As protein: CSVVPRDRPYF. The chain uses TRBV29-1 and TRBJ2-3; tentative D call: TRBD1 (5 bases). The CDR3 is made up of 11 amino acids. V lost 4 bases and J 14 bases, leaving 16 bases between the germline ends. The germline CDR1 and CDR2 sequences are SQVTM and ANQGSEA.

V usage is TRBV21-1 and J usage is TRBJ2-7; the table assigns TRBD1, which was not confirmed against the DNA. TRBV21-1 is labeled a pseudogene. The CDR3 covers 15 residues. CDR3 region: CASSKTDRESYEQYF. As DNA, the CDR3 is TGTGCCAGCAGCAAAACGGACAGGGAGAGCTACGAGCAGTACTTC.

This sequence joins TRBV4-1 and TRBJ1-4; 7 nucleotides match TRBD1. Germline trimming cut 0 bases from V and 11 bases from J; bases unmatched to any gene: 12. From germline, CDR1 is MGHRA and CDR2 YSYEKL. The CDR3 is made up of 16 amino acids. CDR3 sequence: CASSQEGTVLGWKLFF. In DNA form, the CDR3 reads TGCGCCAGCAGCCAAGAGGGGACAGTCCTGGGATGGAAACTGTTTTTT.

The CDR3 DNA is TGCGCCAGCAGCGGGGGACAGGGCACAGATACGCAGTATTTT. It encodes CASSGGQGTDTQYF. The rearrangement uses TRBV5-1 and TRBJ2-3; 8 bases are a match to TRBD1. This CDR3 spans 14 amino acids. The germline CDR1 and CDR2 sequences are SGHRS and YFSETQ. J was trimmed by 1 base and V by 4 bases; bases with no gene match: 2.

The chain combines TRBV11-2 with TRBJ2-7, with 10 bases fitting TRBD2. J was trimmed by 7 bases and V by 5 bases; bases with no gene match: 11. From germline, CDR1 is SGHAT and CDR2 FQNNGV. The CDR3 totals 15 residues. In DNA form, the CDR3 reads TGTGCCAGCAGCCCGCAGCGGGGGGGACCGGGTGAGCAGTACTTC. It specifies CASSPQRGGPGEQYF.